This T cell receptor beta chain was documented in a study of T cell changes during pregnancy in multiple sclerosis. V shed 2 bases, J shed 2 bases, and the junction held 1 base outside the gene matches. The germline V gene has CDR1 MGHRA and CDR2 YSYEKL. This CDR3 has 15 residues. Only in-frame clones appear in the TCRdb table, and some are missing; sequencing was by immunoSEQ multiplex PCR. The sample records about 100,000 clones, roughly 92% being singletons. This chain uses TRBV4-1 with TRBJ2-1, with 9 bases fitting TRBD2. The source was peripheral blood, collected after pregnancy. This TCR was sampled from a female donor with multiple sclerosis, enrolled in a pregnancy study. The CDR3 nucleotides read TGCGCCAGCAGCCAACTAGCGGGGACCTACAATGAGCAGTTCTTC. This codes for CASSQLAGTYNEQFF.